Listed below are T cell receptor beta chains from one sample, sequenced in a study of shared clonotypes between healthy human individuals. Assay used: immunoSEQ multiplex PCR; TCRdb lists only in-frame clones, some missing. The sample contains under 550,000 clones, about 96% of which appear only once. Sequencing was carried out using naive CD4+ T cells sorted from blood. Source of these receptors: a woman aged 30 to 39 in good health. Both conserved end residues are part of each CDR3. The D gene is left open where the match is weak. Clone size appears in some rows only: once, few, many, or a class for an expanded clone.

TRBJ2-2 . once TRBV10-3 TGTGCCATCCGCGAAGGAGGTACCACCGGGGAGCTGTTTTTT CAIREGGTTGELFF
TRBJ1-1 TRBD1 . TRBV19 TGTGCCAGTGGGACAGGGGGGACCGTCGAGCCTTTCTTT CASGTGGTVEPFF
TRBJ2-3 TRBD2 . TRBV6-5 TGTGCCAGCAGAAGAGCGGGGGGCACAGATACGCAGTATTTT CASRRAGGTDTQYF
TRBJ1-1 . . TRBV7-8 TGTGCCAGCAGCTTTGCAGGGGTGAACACTGAAGCTTTCTTT CASSFAGVNTEAFF
TRBJ1-2 . . TRBV6-1 TGTGCCAGCAGTGAAGCCCGGGCCTCCGGGTATGGCTACACCTTC CASSEARASGYGYTF
TRBJ2-2 . . TRBV2 TGTGCCAGCATCTTGGGGCCCGGGGAGCTGTTTTTT CASILGPGELFF
TRBJ1-2 . . TRBV4-2 TGTGCCAGCAGCCAAGACAGGGAGAGTTGGGGCTACACCTTC CASSQDRESWGYTF
TRBJ1-2 TRBD1 . TRBV4-1 TGCGCCAGCAGCCAAGATATTTCACAGGGGGTGTTCTATGGCTACACCTTC CASSQDISQGVFYGYTF
TRBJ2-1 . . TRBV7-7 TGTGCCAGCAGCTTAATGGCACTCGGCAATGAGCAGTTCTTC CASSLMALGNEQFF
TRBJ1-3 . . TRBV18 TGTGCCAGCTCACCAAGCACGGGGAGCTCTGGAAACACCATATATTTT CASSPSTGSSGNTIYF
TRBJ2-1 . . TRBV7-6 TGTGCCAGCAGCCCCCCTCTCAATGAGCAGTTCTTC CASSPPLNEQFF
TRBJ2-7 TRBD2 many TRBV4-2 TGTGCCAGCAGCCAAGATCACGGGACTAGCGATGAGCAGTACTTC CASSQDHGTSDEQYF
TRBJ1-5 . . TRBV10-3 TGTGCCATCAGTGACACAGTTAGCAATCAGCCCCAGCATTTT CAISDTVSNQPQHF
TRBJ2-5 . . TRBV2 TGTGCCAGCAGTGAAACGAGATGGTGGCAGGAGACCCAGTACTTC CASSETRWWQETQYF
TRBJ2-2 TRBD1 . TRBV18 TGTGCCAGCTCACTAAAAAGCGACAGGGGGCGGACCGGGGAGCTGTTTTTT CASSLKSDRGRTGELFF
TRBJ2-1 . . TRBV19 TGTGCCAGTAGTCCGGCAATGTACAATAAGCAGTTCTTC CASSPAMYNKQFF
TRBJ2-7 . . TRBV28 TGTGCCAGCAGTTCCCATGACGCCTACGAGCAGTACTTC CASSSHDAYEQYF
TRBJ2-5 TRBD2 . TRBV10-3 TGTGCCATCAGATCCTTAGGGCTAGCGGAAGAGACCCAGTACTTC CAIRSLGLAEETQYF
TRBJ1-1 TRBD1 once TRBV2 TGTGCCAGCAGTGGACAGGGTGTGGGCACTGAAGCTTTCTTT CASSGQGVGTEAFF
TRBJ2-7 TRBD2 . TRBV6-6 TGTGCCAGCATGCCTAGCGGGAGGTACTACGAGCAGTACTTC CASMPSGRYYEQYF
TRBJ1-1 . . TRBV28 TGTGCCAGCAGTTTAGGGCACGGGGCGAACACTGAAGCTTTCTTT CASSLGHGANTEAFF
TRBJ1-2 . once TRBV19 TGTGCCAGCCGGAACAGGGTCAACTATGGCTACACCTTC CASRNRVNYGYTF
TRBJ2-2 . . TRBV9 TGTGCCAGCAGCGTAGGCCTGAACACCGGGGAGCTGTTTTTT CASSVGLNTGELFF
TRBJ1-1 TRBD1 . TRBV14 TGTGCCAGCAGCGAAACCGGGACAGGGGGCGCGTGGACTGAAGCTTTCTTT CASSETGTGGAWTEAFF
TRBJ2-2 TRBD1 . TRBV28 TGTGCCAGCAGTTTCCATGGGACAGGGGCCGGGGAGCTGTTTTTT CASSFHGTGAGELFF
TRBJ2-5 . once TRBV7-2 TGTGCCAGCAGCTTAAGGCTAGCTCAAGAGACCCAGTACTTC CASSLRLAQETQYF
TRBJ2-7 . . TRBV28 TGTGCCAGCAGTTTAGGAGGAAAGGCATCCTACGAGCAGTACTTC CASSLGGKASYEQYF
TRBJ2-1 . . TRBV9 TGTGCCAGCAGCCCGAGGGGGGACTACTACAATGAGCAGTTCTTC CASSPRGDYYNEQFF
TRBJ2-3 . . TRBV2 TGTGCCAGCAGTCGATCGACAGTGAGCACAGATACGCAGTATTTT CASSRSTVSTDTQYF
TRBJ2-3 . once TRBV5-8 TGTGCCAGCAGCCGGAGTCCGGCGGGGGATACGCAGTATTTT CASSRSPAGDTQYF
TRBJ1-1 . . TRBV4-1 TGCGCCAGCAGCAAGCCACAGAAGAACACTGAAGCTTTCTTT CASSKPQKNTEAFF
TRBJ2-2 . . TRBV30 TGTGCCTGGAGTGATACAGGGCCCGGGGAGCTGTTTTTT CAWSDTGPGELFF
TRBJ1-1 . once TRBV18 TGTGCCAGCTCCTCCCTGGACAAGGGTACTGAAGCTTTCTTT CASSSLDKGTEAFF
TRBJ2-7 TRBD1 . TRBV28 TGTGCCAGCAGTTTAACCGGGACAGAGGCCTACGAGCAGTACTTC CASSLTGTEAYEQYF
TRBJ1-2 . . TRBV10-1 TGCGCCAGCAGTTCAACCGGGAACTATGGCTACACCTTC CASSSTGNYGYTF
TRBJ2-7 TRBD2 . TRBV5-1 TGCGCCAGCAGCTTCGCGGGAGCCCCCTACGAGCAGTACTTC CASSFAGAPYEQYF
TRBJ2-6 . . TRBV27 TGTGCCAGCAGTCCGAGCTCTGGGGCCAACGTCCTGACTTTC CASSPSSGANVLTF
TRBJ2-7 TRBD1 . TRBV15 TGTGCCACCAGCAGAGATGCAGGGGGCCTCTCTAGCTCCTACGAGCAGTACTTC CATSRDAGGLSSSYEQYF
TRBJ2-7 TRBD2 . TRBV27 TGTGCCACCTCGAGCGGGAGATCCTACGAGCAGTACTTC CATSSGRSYEQYF
TRBJ2-1 . . TRBV28 TGTGCCAGCAGTTCGTCACAACTAGGTGGTTCCAATGAGCAGTTCTTC CASSSSQLGGSNEQFF
TRBJ2-7 . . TRBV4-2 TGTGCCAGCAGCCAAGAATTCCCCTACGAGCAGTACTTC CASSQEFPYEQYF
TRBJ2-1 . . TRBV7-2 TGTGCCAGCAGCTTAGCATGGGAGCAGTTCTTC CASSLAWEQFF
TRBJ2-7 TRBD1 . TRBV9 TGTGCCAGCAGCGTAAGGGCAATGGGACAGGGGCGCTACGAGCAGTACTTC CASSVRAMGQGRYEQYF
TRBJ2-7 . . TRBV15 TGTGCCACCAGCAGAGGACGAGACACCTCCTACGAGCAGTACTTC CATSRGRDTSYEQYF
TRBJ2-5 . . TRBV28 TGTGCCAGCAGTCGGGGCCGAGAGACCCAGTACTTC CASSRGRETQYF
TRBJ1-1 . . TRBV7-6 TGTGCCAGGACCACCCCACGGGGGGAATCCACTGAAGCTTTCTTT CARTTPRGESTEAFF
TRBJ2-5 TRBD2 . TRBV7-9 TGTGCCAGCAGCCCTCTAGCGGGGAGTCCGTCGTGGGAGACCCAGTACTTC CASSPLAGSPSWETQYF
TRBJ1-5 . once TRBV27 TGTGCCAGCAGTTTCGAGGGGGATCAGCCCCAGCATTTT CASSFEGDQPQHF
TRBJ1-5 . . TRBV6-1 TGTGCCAGCAGTGAAGGAGGGCTAAGTAATCAGCCCCAGCATTTT CASSEGGLSNQPQHF
TRBJ1-2 . . TRBV28 TGTGCCAGCAGTGCAGGGAACTATGGCTACACCTTC CASSAGNYGYTF
TRBJ1-2 . . TRBV4-1 TGCGCCAGCAGCCAAGTTGACTATGGCTACACCTTC CASSQVDYGYTF
TRBJ1-2 TRBD1 . TRBV5-5 TGTGCCAGCAGCCTCGGGACAGGGGGACCTTATGGCTACACCTTC CASSLGTGGPYGYTF
TRBJ2-5 TRBD2 . TRBV2 TGTGCCAGTGCTGGACTAGCGGGAGCGGAAGAGACCCAGTACTTC CASAGLAGAEETQYF
TRBJ2-7 TRBD1 . TRBV7-9 TGTGCCAGCAGCTCGGGGGTAAGACAGGGGGCACGCGAGCAGTACTTC CASSSGVRQGAREQYF
TRBJ2-3 TRBD2 . TRBV7-2 TGTGCCAGCAGCGCGGGACTAGGAAAGGATACGCAGTATTTT CASSAGLGKDTQYF